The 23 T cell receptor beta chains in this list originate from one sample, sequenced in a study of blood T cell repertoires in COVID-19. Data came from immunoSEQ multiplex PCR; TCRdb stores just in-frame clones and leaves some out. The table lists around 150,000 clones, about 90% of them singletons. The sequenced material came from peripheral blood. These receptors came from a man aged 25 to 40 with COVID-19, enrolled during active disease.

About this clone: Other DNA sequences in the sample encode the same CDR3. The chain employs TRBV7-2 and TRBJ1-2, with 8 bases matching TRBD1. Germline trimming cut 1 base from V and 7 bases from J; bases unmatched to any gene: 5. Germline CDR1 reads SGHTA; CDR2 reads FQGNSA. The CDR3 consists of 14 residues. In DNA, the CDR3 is TGTGCCAGCAGCTTAGTCGGACAGGGAGGTGGCTACACCTTC. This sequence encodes CASSLVGQGGGYTF.

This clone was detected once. CDR3 nucleotide sequence: TGTGCCAGCAGAGCAGCGGACACTGAAGCTTTCTTT. Its protein is CASRAADTEAFF. The chain employs TRBV7-3 and TRBJ1-1; the D is unclear. The V end was cut by 6 bases, the J end by 3 bases, with 8 bases between. Germline V CDR1 and CDR2: SGHTA, FQGTGA. The length of the CDR3 is 12 residues.

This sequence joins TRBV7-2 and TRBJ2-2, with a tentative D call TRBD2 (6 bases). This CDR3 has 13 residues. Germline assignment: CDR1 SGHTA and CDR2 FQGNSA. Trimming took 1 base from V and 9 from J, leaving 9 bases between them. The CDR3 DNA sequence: TGTGCCAGCAGCTTAGTCGGAGGGAGGGAGCTGTTTTTT. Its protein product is CASSLVGGRELFF.

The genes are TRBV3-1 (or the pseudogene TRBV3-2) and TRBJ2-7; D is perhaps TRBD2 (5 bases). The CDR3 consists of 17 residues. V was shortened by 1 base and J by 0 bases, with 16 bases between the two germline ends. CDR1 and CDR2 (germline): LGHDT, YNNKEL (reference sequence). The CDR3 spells CASSQAGGSLGSYEQYF. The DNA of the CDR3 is TGTGCCAGCAGCCAAGCTGGAGGCAGTTTGGGCTCCTACGAGCAGTACTTC.

The CDR3: CASSGAGGYNEQFF. The DNA of the CDR3 is TGTGCCAGCAGTGGAGCGGGGGGATACAATGAGCAGTTCTTC. This chain uses TRBV25-1 with TRBJ2-1; 9 positions agree with TRBD2. After removal of 4 bases from V and 4 bases from J, the junction contained 2 bases not matched to a gene. This CDR3 is built from 14 residues. Germline loops: CDR1 MGHDK, CDR2 SYGVNS.

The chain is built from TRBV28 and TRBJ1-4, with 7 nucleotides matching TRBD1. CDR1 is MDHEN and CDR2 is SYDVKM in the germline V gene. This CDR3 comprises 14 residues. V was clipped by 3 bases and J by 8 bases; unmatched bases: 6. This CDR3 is CASSLEAGGEKLFF. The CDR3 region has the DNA TGTGCCAGCAGTTTGGAGGCAGGGGGAGAAAAACTGTTTTTT.

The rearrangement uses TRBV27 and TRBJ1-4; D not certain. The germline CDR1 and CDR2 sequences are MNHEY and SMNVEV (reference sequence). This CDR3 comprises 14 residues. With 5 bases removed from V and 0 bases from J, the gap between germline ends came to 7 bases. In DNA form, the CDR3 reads TGTGCCAGCAGTAGACTTGCAACTAATGAAAAACTGTTTTTT. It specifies CASSRLATNEKLFF.

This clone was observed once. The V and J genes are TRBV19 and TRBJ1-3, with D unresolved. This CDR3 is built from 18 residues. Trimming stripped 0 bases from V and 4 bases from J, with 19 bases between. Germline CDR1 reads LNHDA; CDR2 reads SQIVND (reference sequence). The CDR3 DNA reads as TGTGCCAGTAGTATAGATTTAGCCGCCGAAGGAGGAGGAAACACCATATATTTT. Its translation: CASSIDLAAEGGGNTIYF.

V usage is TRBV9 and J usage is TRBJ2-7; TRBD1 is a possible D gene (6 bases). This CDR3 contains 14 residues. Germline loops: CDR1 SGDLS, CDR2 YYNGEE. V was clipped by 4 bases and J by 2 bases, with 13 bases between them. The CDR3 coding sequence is TGTGCCAGCAGCCCCAGGACAGCACCCTACGAGCAGTACTTC. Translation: CASSPRTAPYEQYF.

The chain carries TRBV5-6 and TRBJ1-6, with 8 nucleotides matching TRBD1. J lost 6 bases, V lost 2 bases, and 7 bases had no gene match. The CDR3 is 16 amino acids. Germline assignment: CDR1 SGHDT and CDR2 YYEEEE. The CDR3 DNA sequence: TGTGCCAGCAGCTTACAGGGGGAATACGGTAATTCACCCCTCCACTTT. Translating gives CASSLQGEYGNSPLHF.

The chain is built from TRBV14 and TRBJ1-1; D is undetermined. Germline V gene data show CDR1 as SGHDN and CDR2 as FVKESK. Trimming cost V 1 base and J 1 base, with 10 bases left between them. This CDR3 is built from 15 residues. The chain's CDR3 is CASSQGVGRNTEAFF. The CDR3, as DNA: TGTGCCAGCAGCCAAGGAGTCGGGAGGAACACTGAAGCTTTCTTT.

DNA for the CDR3: TGTGCCAGCAGCCTACCCGGGACAGGTGCGGAAAAACTGTTTTTT. This encodes CASSLPGTGAEKLFF. The rearrangement joins TRBV5-5 to TRBJ1-4; 8 bases map to TRBD1. Germline V gene data show CDR1 as SGHKS and CDR2 as YYEKEE (reference sequence). CDR3 length equals 15 residues. Trimming at V came to 4 bases and at J to 8 bases, leaving 10 bases not matched to a gene.

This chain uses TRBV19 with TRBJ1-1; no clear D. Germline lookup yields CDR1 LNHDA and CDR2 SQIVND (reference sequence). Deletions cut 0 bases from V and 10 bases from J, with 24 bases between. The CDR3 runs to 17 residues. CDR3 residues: CASSIDLSPRSITRAFF. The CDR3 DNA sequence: TGTGCCAGTAGTATAGATCTGTCACCCCGCTCAATAACGCGAGCTTTCTTT. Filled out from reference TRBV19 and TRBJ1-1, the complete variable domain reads DGGITQSPKYLFRKEGQNVTLSCEQNLNHDAMYWYRQDPGQGLRLIYYSQIVNDFQKGDIAEGYSVSREKKESFPLTVTSAQKNPTAFYLCASSIDLSPRSITRAFFGQGTRLTVV.

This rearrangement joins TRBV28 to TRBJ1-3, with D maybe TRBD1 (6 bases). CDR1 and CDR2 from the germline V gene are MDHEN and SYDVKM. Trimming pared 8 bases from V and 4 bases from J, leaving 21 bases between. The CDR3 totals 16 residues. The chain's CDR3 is CASFKIQGLGGNTIYF. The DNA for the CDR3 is TGTGCCAGCTTTAAGATACAGGGATTGGGCGGAAACACCATATATTTT.

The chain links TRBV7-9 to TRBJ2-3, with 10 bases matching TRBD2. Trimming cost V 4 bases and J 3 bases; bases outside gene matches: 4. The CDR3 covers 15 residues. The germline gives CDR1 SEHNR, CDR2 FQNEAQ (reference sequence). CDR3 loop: CASSSSGSMTDTQYF. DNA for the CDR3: TGTGCCAGCAGCTCTAGCGGGAGCATGACAGATACGCAGTATTTT.

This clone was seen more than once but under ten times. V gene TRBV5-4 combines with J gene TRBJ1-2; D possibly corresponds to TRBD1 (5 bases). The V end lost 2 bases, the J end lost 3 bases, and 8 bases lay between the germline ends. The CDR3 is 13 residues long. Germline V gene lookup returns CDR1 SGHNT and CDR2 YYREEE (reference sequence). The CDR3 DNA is TGTGCCAGCAGCTTTTCACAGGACTATGGCTACACCTTC. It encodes CASSFSQDYGYTF.

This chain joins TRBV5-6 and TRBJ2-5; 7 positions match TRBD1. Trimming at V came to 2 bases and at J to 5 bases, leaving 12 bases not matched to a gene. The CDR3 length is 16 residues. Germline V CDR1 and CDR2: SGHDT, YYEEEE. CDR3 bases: TGTGCCAGCAGCTTCCGCGCAGGGGGTGTTGAGGAGACCCAGTACTTC. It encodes CASSFRAGGVEETQYF.

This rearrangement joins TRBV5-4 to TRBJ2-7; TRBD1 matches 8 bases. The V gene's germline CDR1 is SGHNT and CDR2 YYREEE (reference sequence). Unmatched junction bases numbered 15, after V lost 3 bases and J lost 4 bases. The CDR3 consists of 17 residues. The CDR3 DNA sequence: TGTGCCAGCAGCTATAAGACAGGGGCGCAAAATTATTACGAGCAGTACTTC. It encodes CASSYKTGAQNYYEQYF.

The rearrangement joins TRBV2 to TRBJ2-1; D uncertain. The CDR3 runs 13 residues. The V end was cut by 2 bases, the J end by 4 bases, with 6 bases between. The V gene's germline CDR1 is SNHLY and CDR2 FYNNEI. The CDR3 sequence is CASSEQKYNEQFF. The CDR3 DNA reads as TGTGCCAGCAGTGAACAGAAATACAATGAGCAGTTCTTC.

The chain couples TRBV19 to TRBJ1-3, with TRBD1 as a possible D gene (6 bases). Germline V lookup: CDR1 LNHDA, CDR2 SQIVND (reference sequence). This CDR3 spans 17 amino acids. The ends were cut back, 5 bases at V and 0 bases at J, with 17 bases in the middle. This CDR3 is CASSGGPRGSSGNTIYF. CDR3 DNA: TGTGCCAGTAGTGGGGGACCGAGGGGGAGCTCTGGAAACACCATATATTTT.

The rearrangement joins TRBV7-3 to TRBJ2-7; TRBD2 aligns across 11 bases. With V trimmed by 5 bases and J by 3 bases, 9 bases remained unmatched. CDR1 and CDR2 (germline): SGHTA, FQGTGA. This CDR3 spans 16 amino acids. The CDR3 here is CASSPGTSGHFYEQYF. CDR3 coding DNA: TGTGCCAGCAGCCCAGGGACTAGCGGACATTTCTACGAGCAGTACTTC. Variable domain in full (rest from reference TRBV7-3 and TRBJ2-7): GAGVSQTPSNKVTEKGKYVELRCDPISGHTALYWYRQSLGQGPEFLIYFQGTGAADDSGLPNDRFFAVRPEGSVSTLKIQRTERGDSAVYLCASSPGTSGHFYEQYFGPGTRLTVT.

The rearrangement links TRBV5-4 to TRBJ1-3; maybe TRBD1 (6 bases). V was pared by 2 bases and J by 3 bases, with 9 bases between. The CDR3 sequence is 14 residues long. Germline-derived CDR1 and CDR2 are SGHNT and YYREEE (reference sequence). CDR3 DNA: TGTGCCAGCAGCTTCGGGACATTTGGAAACACCATATATTTT. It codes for CASSFGTFGNTIYF.

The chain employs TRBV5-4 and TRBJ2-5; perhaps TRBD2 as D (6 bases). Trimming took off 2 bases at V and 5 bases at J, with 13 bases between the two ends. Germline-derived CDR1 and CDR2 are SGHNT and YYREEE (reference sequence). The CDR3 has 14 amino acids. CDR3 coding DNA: TGTGCCAGCAGCTTTGACGGGAGAGAGGAGACCCAGTACTTC. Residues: CASSFDGREETQYF. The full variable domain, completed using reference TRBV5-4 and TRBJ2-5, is ETGVTQSPTHLIKTRGQQVTLRCSSQSGHNTVSWYQQALGQGPQFIFQYYREEENGRGNFPPRFSGLQFPNYSSELNVNALELDDSALYLCASSFDGREETQYFGPGTRLLVL.